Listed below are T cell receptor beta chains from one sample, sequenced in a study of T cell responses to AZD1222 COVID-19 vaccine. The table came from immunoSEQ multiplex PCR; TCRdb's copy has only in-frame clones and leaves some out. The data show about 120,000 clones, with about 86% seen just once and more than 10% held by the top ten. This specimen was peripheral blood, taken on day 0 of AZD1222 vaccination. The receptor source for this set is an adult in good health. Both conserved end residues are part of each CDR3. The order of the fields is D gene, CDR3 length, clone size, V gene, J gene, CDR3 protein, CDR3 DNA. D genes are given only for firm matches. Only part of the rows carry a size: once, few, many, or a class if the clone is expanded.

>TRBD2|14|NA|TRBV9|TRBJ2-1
CASRGGDWEGEQFF
TGTGCCAGCAGAGGAGGGGACTGGGAGGGTGAGCAGTTCTTC
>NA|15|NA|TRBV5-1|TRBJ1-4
CASSMTGATNEKLFF
TGCGCCAGCAGCATGACAGGAGCAACTAATGAAAAACTGTTTTTT
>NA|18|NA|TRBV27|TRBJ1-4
CASSLLRKEGLSSEKLFF
TGTGCCAGCAGTTTATTAAGGAAGGAGGGCCTATCTTCTGAAAAACTGTTTTTT
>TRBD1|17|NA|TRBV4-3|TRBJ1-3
CASSHQDRGSSGNTIYF
TGCGCCAGCAGCCATCAAGACAGGGGCAGCTCTGGAAACACCATATATTTT
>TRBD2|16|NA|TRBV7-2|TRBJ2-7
CASSPLRSGVPYEQYF
TGTGCCAGCAGCCCGCTGAGGAGCGGGGTTCCCTACGAGCAGTACTTC
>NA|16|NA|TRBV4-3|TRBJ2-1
CASSQGVAEIYNEQFF
TGCGCCAGCAGCCAAGGGGTAGCGGAGATCTACAATGAGCAGTTCTTC
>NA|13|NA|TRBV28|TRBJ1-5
CASSVTRVQPQHF
TGTGCCAGCAGCGTAACCAGGGTTCAGCCCCAGCATTTT
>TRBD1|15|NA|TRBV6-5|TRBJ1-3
CASRKGTGGGNTIYF
TGTGCCAGCAGGAAGGGGACAGGAGGTGGAAACACCATATATTTT
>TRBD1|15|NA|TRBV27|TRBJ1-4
CASSWGDRVNEKLFF
TGTGCCAGCAGTTGGGGGGACAGGGTTAATGAAAAACTGTTTTTT
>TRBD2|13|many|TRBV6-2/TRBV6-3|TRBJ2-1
CASSRTSQYEQFF
TGTGCCAGCAGCCGGACTAGCCAGTATGAGCAGTTCTTC
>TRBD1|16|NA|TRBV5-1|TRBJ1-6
CASSFTGVTFNSPLHF
TGCGCCAGCAGTTTCACAGGGGTTACCTTCAATTCACCCCTCCACTTT